The clone carrying this TCR beta chain appeared a single time. Its antigen is still unknown. No patient had received any treatment before thyroid surgery. Germline lookup yields CDR1 SGDLS and CDR2 YYNGEE. Losses at the gene ends were 1 base for V and 9 bases for J; bases not matched to a gene: 4. The CDR3 runs to 14 residues. The source of the sample is a study of metastatic and nonmetastatic thyroid tumors. As processed by the authors: What underpinned the distant-metastasis classifier for papillary thyroid cancer was the set of CDR3 differences across clinicopathological groups. MiXCR reprocessed the PCR reads for TCRdb. The V and J calls were determined by TCRdb, not by the authors. This table holds around 50,000 clones, about 20% found once. Study-wide results and limits: Across blood and tumor, TCR beta diversity in malignant thyroid tumors was reportedly significantly higher than in benign nodules.

The J gene is TRBJ1-6, the V gene TRBV9; TRBD1 matches at 7 bases. The source of this sequence is a male donor with papillary thyroid cancer or a benign thyroid nodule (not recorded which). Some clones in this sample may be carry-over from other donors' samples. What was sequenced was blood. This chain's CDR3 is CASSVQGDGSPLHF. CDR3 in DNA: TGTGCCAGCAGCGTACAGGGGGACGGTTCACCCCTCCACTTT.